The subject of this entry is one TCR beta chain. A read error may explain this, as a much larger clone is one base away. The data originate from a study of tumor and adjacent non-tumor tissue in lung cancer. This CDR3 contains 11 residues. Germline V gives CDR1 MNHNS, CDR2 SASEGT. The template was RNA from unsorted bulk tissue. Between August and November 2014, newly diagnosed, chemotherapy-naive lung cancer patients underwent thoracic surgery in China. The library came from three nested PCR rounds adapted from ARM-PCR protocols. TCRdb recomputed calls from the multiplex PCR reads with MiXCR, one row per CDR3 protein. The table includes 85,000 to 100,000 distinct CDR3 sequences, less than 80% detected once.

This receptor was taken from a man in his 60s with non-small cell lung cancer. Sequences were obtained from lung tumor tissue. The V gene is TRBV6-1, the J gene TRBJ2-3; no reliable D call. Here the CDR3 reads CASSHTDTHYF. For the CDR3, the DNA is TGTGCCAGCAGCCACACAGATACGCATTATTTT.